The 4 T cell receptor beta chains given below trace back to one sample, sequenced in a study of OX40 agonist ivuxolimab in advanced cancers. Libraries were prepared by immunoSEQ multiplex PCR; TCRdb keeps only in-frame clonotypes and omits some of them. The repertoire holds tens of thousands of clones, with roughly 87% as singletons. This specimen consisted of CD4+ or CD8+ T cells sorted from blood, obtained in a trial of the OX40 agonist ivuxolimab. The receptors here all came from an adult with an advanced solid tumor such as melanoma, head and neck, liver or kidney cancer.

The gene calls are TRBV28 and TRBJ2-1; 12 bases are shared with TRBD2. CDR3 length equals 16 residues. Germline CDR1 reads MDHEN; CDR2 reads SYDVKM. J gave up 2 bases and V 8 bases, and 7 bases lay outside the gene matches. CDR3 in DNA: TGTGCCAGCCGCCTTCTAGCGGGAGGGCCCTACAATGAGCAGTTCTTC. Translating it yields CASRLLAGGPYNEQFF.

This chain uses TRBV6-1 with TRBJ1-2; TRBD1 matches at 7 bases. The CDR3 is made up of 15 amino acids. V trimming: 6 bases; J trimming: 4 bases; junction bases outside the gene matches: 11. CDR1 MNHNS and CDR2 SASEGT come from the germline V gene. Here the CDR3 reads CASRLGTVLFYGYTF. The CDR3, as DNA: TGTGCCAGCAGGCTGGGGACAGTACTCTTCTATGGCTACACCTTC.

This clone was detected a few times. The rearrangement uses TRBV6-6 and TRBJ1-4; 9 bases are a match to TRBD1. J lost 2 bases, V lost 10 bases, and 8 bases had no gene match. This CDR3 contains 15 residues. CDR1 is MNHNY and CDR2 is SVGAGI in the germline V gene (reference sequence). DNA for the CDR3: TGTGCCACCAAGGGACAGGGAGGCACTAATGAAAAACTGTTTTTT. Its translation: CATKGQGGTNEKLFF.

Notes on this clone: Other DNA sequences in this specimen translate into the identical CDR3. The gene calls are TRBV19 and TRBJ1-5, with 8 bases that match TRBD1. V lost 0 bases to trimming and J lost 11 bases; unmatched junction nucleotides: 3. CDR1 and CDR2 (germline): LNHDA, SQIVND (reference sequence). The CDR3 loop spans 13 amino acids. This CDR3 reads CASSIDRTGSQHF. The DNA of the CDR3 is TGTGCCAGTAGTATAGACCGGACAGGGTCCCAGCATTTT. Supplemented by reference TRBV19 and TRBJ1-5, the full variable domain reads DGGITQSPKYLFRKEGQNVTLSCEQNLNHDAMYWYRQDPGQGLRLIYYSQIVNDFQKGDIAEGYSVSREKKESFPLTVTSAQKNPTAFYLCASSIDRTGSQHFGDGTRLSIL.